Sequencing of this T cell receptor (beta chain) was carried out in a study of T cell repertoires in cytomegalovirus infection. Study at large: Peptides in the study included HLA-C-restricted and HLA-B-restricted CMV epitopes. A matching HLA type, together with CMV infection, was signaled by public TCR beta signatures. Study findings and constraints: Across the ex vivo response, the dominant clonotypes were HLA-C-restricted CMV-specific TCR beta clonotypes. CMV carriers having the relevant HLA were flagged by cumulative public TCR beta family frequency.

This clonotype was seen a handful of times. Antigen: not known. CDR1 MNHEY and CDR2 SVGEGT come from the germline V gene. Trimming pared 2 bases from V and 1 base from J, leaving 9 bases between. The CDR3 loop spans 16 amino acids. TCRdb recomputed calls from the reads with MiXCR, one row per CDR3 protein. The repertoire holds approximately 600,000 distinct CDR3 sequences, with 35% to 50% as singletons. This receptor was identified in a human donor in good health (CMV status not recorded). Some clones in this sample may be carry-over from other donors' samples. Specimen: cultured PBMCs, collected from culture after CMV antigen stimulation. This chain connects TRBV6-2 or TRBV6-3 to TRBJ2-6; D is undetermined. The CDR3 loop is CASSYEVGSGANVLTF. The CDR3, as DNA: TGTGCCAGCAGTTACGAGGTTGGTTCTGGGGCCAACGTCCTGACTTTC.